The rows below give T cell receptor beta chains drawn from one sample of a study of shared clonotypes between healthy human individuals. The method was immunoSEQ multiplex PCR; TCRdb's version includes in-frame clones alone and lacks a portion of them. The repertoire includes a few million clones, 85% to 95% of them detected once, and about 0.39% sits in the top ten. The source material was naive CD4+ T cells from PBMCs. These receptors all come from a man aged 18-30 years in good health. Some clones in this sample may be carry-over from other donors' samples. The CDR3 runs from the conserved cysteine through the conserved F or W. A D gene is named only where the DNA matches it firmly. Clone size is stated in some rows and not others, as once, few, many or a class when expanded.

v_gene,d_gene,j_gene,abundance,CDR3aa,CDR3nt
TRBV7-2,TRBD2,TRBJ2-1,-,CASSWGLAGRGEQFF,TGTGCCAGCAGCTGGGGACTAGCGGGAAGAGGTGAGCAGTTCTTC
TRBV5-1,-,TRBJ2-3,-,CASSPLETDTQYF,TGCGCCAGCAGCCCCCTAGAGACAGATACGCAGTATTTT
TRBV18,TRBD1,TRBJ1-5,-,CASSLGTGANQPQHF,TGTGCCAGCTCACTTGGGACAGGGGCTAATCAGCCCCAGCATTTT
TRBV28,TRBD2,TRBJ2-1,-,CASSRSGSSYNEQFF,TGTGCCAGCAGTCGTAGCGGGAGCTCCTACAATGAGCAGTTCTTC
TRBV7-2,TRBD1,TRBJ2-1,-,CASSDLNRGTYNEQFF,TGTGCCAGCAGCGACCTAAACAGGGGAACCTACAATGAGCAGTTCTTC
TRBV7-9,TRBD1,TRBJ1-2,-,CASSPGTGEDSGYTF,TGTGCCAGCAGCCCTGGGACAGGGGAGGACTCTGGCTACACCTTC
TRBV10-3,-,TRBJ2-7,-,CAISTSTGNYEQYF,TGTGCCATCAGTACCTCTACAGGGAACTACGAGCAGTACTTC
TRBV7-9,TRBD2,TRBJ2-1,-,CASSYGGGLHSYNEQFF,TGTGCCAGCAGCTATGGGGGGGGACTCCACTCCTACAATGAGCAGTTCTTC
TRBV20-1,-,TRBJ1-5,few,CSATRNQPQHF,TGCAGTGCTACCAGAAATCAGCCCCAGCATTTT
TRBV6-5,TRBD1,TRBJ2-7,-,CASSYSGTGSHEQYF,TGTGCCAGCAGTTACTCGGGGACAGGGTCCCACGAGCAGTACTTC
TRBV5-4,-,TRBJ1-4,-,CASSLGVAATNEKLFF,TGTGCCAGCAGCTTGGGAGTTGCTGCAACTAATGAAAAACTGTTTTTT
TRBV18,-,TRBJ1-2,once,CASSPWAPQSGMDYGYTF,TGTGCCAGCTCACCTTGGGCCCCCCAGTCGGGGATGGACTATGGCTACACCTTC
TRBV9,-,TRBJ1-2,-,CASSPRGLSDYGYTF,TGTGCCAGCAGCCCCAGGGGACTCTCCGACTATGGCTACACCTTC
TRBV7-8,-,TRBJ1-4,-,CASSGNVGGGEKLFF,TGTGCCAGCAGCGGTAATGTCGGGGGAGGAGAAAAACTGTTTTTT
TRBV2,TRBD2,TRBJ2-1,-,CASSALLAGGSNEQFF,TGTGCCAGCAGTGCGCTACTAGCGGGAGGGTCGAATGAGCAGTTCTTC
TRBV9,TRBD1,TRBJ2-7,-,CASSVGGSDRGREQYF,TGTGCCAGCAGCGTAGGAGGCTCGGACAGGGGGCGCGAGCAGTACTTC
TRBV19,-,TRBJ2-3,-,CASSTLPVGITSTDTQYF,TGTGCCAGTAGCACCCTCCCCGTGGGGATAACGAGCACAGATACGCAGTATTTT
TRBV6-5,-,TRBJ2-5,-,CASSYGPGPGETQYF,TGTGCCAGCAGTTACGGACCGGGTCCGGGAGAGACCCAGTACTTC
TRBV29-1,-,TRBJ1-4,-,CSVQSGGEKLFF,TGCAGCGTCCAAAGTGGTGGGGAAAAACTGTTTTTT
TRBV27,TRBD2,TRBJ2-7,-,CASSLSWTSGTYEQYF,TGTGCCAGCAGTTTATCTTGGACTAGCGGGACCTACGAGCAGTACTTC
TRBV7-3,-,TRBJ2-5,-,CASSLSYQETQYF,TGTGCCAGCAGCTTGTCGTACCAAGAGACCCAGTACTTC
TRBV5-1,TRBD1,TRBJ2-7,-,CASRPGQGYEQYF,TGCGCCAGCAGACCGGGACAGGGCTACGAGCAGTACTTC
TRBV6-1,-,TRBJ1-4,-,CASSEQTANEKLFF,TGTGCCAGCAGTGAACAAACAGCTAATGAAAAACTGTTTTTT
TRBV28,TRBD1,TRBJ2-5,-,CASNQDRGIRETQYF,TGTGCCAGCAATCAGGACAGGGGGATTCGTGAGACCCAGTACTTC
TRBV5-1,TRBD1,TRBJ2-3,-,CASSSGQGPDTQYF,TGCGCCAGCAGCTCCGGACAGGGACCAGATACGCAGTATTTT
TRBV4-3,TRBD2,TRBJ2-7,-,CASSQTRLAAYEQYF,TGCGCCAGCAGCCAAACTCGACTAGCGGCCTACGAGCAGTACTTC
TRBV18,TRBD1,TRBJ2-3,-,CASSPGQGSTDTQYF,TGTGCCAGCTCACCGGGACAGGGGAGCACAGATACGCAGTATTTT
TRBV28,TRBD2,TRBJ2-5,once,CASSSQTSGKRETQYF,TGTGCCAGCAGCTCGCAGACTAGCGGGAAAAGAGAGACCCAGTACTTC
TRBV4-2,-,TRBJ2-1,-,CASSPRGNVNRDEQFF,TGTGCCAGCAGCCCCCGGGGTAACGTCAACCGGGATGAGCAGTTCTTC
TRBV5-1,TRBD1,TRBJ2-5,-,CASSPLGQGYQETQYF,TGCGCCAGCAGCCCCCTGGGACAGGGCTACCAAGAGACCCAGTACTTC
TRBV7-9,TRBD1,TRBJ2-7,-,CASSTYRGVPLYEQYF,TGTGCCAGCAGCACATACAGGGGTGTCCCTCTCTACGAGCAGTACTTC
TRBV4-3,-,TRBJ1-1,few,CASSQGPGAGTEAFF,TGCGCCAGCAGCCAAGGGCCAGGGGCGGGCACTGAAGCTTTCTTT
TRBV6-5,-,TRBJ2-3,-,CASSYSRLRTDTQYF,TGTGCCAGCAGTTACTCGAGACTGCGCACAGATACGCAGTATTTT
TRBV28,-,TRBJ1-2,-,CASSFGRSDDYTF,TGTGCCAGCAGTTTTGGCAGGAGCGACGACTACACCTTC
TRBV11-2,-,TRBJ2-7,-,CASSSDYRISSYEQYF,TGTGCCAGCAGCTCGGACTACAGGATCAGCTCCTACGAGCAGTACTTC
TRBV2,TRBD1,TRBJ2-1,once,CASSSRTGDNEQFF,TGTGCCAGCAGCTCGAGGACAGGAGACAATGAGCAGTTCTTC
TRBV4-1,-,TRBJ1-2,-,CASSQRGGSDYGYTF,TGCGCCAGCAGCCAAAGGGGGGGGAGTGACTATGGCTACACCTTC
TRBV6-1,TRBD2,TRBJ2-5,once,CASSVRTSGGGQETQYF,TGTGCCAGCAGTGTTAGGACTAGTGGCGGGGGTCAAGAGACCCAGTACTTC
TRBV6-5,-,TRBJ2-6,-,CASSYRGRAGANVLTF,TGTGCCAGCAGTTACAGGGGTCGGGCTGGGGCCAACGTCCTGACTTTC
TRBV28,-,TRBJ2-7,once,CASSLYGRPTYEQYF,TGTGCCAGCAGTTTATATGGCAGACCGACCTACGAGCAGTACTTC
TRBV19,-,TRBJ2-2,-,CASSKDPFPGELFF,TGTGCCAGTAGTAAGGACCCGTTCCCCGGGGAGCTGTTTTTT
TRBV6-5,TRBD1,TRBJ1-1,-,CASSYDRGDTEAFF,TGTGCCAGCAGTTACGACAGGGGGGACACTGAAGCTTTCTTT
TRBV19,TRBD1,TRBJ2-2,-,CASSTGTGGTGELFF,TGTGCCAGTAGTACCGGGACAGGGGGGACCGGGGAGCTGTTTTTT
TRBV29-1,-,TRBJ1-3,-,CSVEDLRYSGNTIYF,TGCAGCGTTGAAGATCTTAGGTACTCTGGAAACACCATATATTTT